This T cell receptor beta chain is drawn from a study of cytomegalovirus exposure and HLA in healthy donors. Study observations and caveats: In a later analysis, HLA-associated beta chains showed higher expansion and lower generation probabilities than comparable chains.

PCR amplification relied on 60 Vbeta primers (plus 13 Jbeta primers). The data were produced by immunoSEQ multiplex PCR, yet TCRdb's version contains in-frame clones alone and is incomplete. The sample gives 150,000 to 200,000 clones, 84% of which show up once; around 0.25% is in the top ten. Comment on this clone: Its antigen is undetermined.

Trimming cost V 0 bases and J 1 base, with 10 bases left between them. This CDR3 comprises 15 residues. The germline CDR1 and CDR2 sequences are SGHDT and YYEEEE. Specimen: PBMCs. The genes are TRBV5-6 and TRBJ1-2; D uncertain. This clonotype was sampled from a boy aged 5-17 years in good health and CMV-seronegative. The CDR3 coding sequence is TGTGCCAGCAGCTTGGCCGCGGAGGGTAACTATGGCTACACCTTC. It yields the protein CASSLAAEGNYGYTF.